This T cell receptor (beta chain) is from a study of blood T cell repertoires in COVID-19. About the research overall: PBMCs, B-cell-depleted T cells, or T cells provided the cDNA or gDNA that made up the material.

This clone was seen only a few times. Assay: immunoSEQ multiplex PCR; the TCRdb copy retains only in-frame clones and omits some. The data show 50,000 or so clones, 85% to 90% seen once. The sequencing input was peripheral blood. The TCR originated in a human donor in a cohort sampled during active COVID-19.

This CDR3 is CASSLGAGGWSDEQFF. The CDR3 nucleotides read TGCGCCAGCAGCTTGGGGGCGGGAGGCTGGAGCGATGAGCAGTTCTTC. The chain combines TRBV5-1 with TRBJ2-1, with TRBD2 matching 8 bases. The CDR3 extends over 16 amino acids. Germline V gives CDR1 SGHRS, CDR2 YFSETQ. With 0 bases clipped from V and 8 bases from J, the junction kept 10 bases outside the gene matches.